A single sample is the source of the 14 T cell receptor beta chains below, sequenced in a study of T-cell reconstitution after alpha-beta-depleted transplantation in children (dated by TCRdb to 2015 to 2016). Libraries came from PCR. The instrument was an Illumina HiSeq 2500. TCR libraries were prepared with molecular barcoding, using unique molecular identifiers to normalize TCRbeta repertoire quantification. Clones were called with MiXCR by TCRdb after fastp trimmed the public reads at Q25, and only in-frame beta chains were retained. Identical CDR3 proteins give one entry, which carries the most common genes and DNA. This sample has around 480,000 distinct CDR3 sequences in its table, and approximately 32% of those were observed once. 2% to 3% of the sample lies in the top ten. The sample consisted of PBMCs from the stem cell graft donor, taken from the stem cell graft. The receptors were gathered from a human donor who donated a stem cell graft to a child with aplastic anemia.

The chain is built from TRBV5-1 and TRBJ1-1; D unclear. CDR3 length: 17 amino acids. Trimming removed 4 bases from V and 1 base from J, with 20 bases in between. Germline lookup yields CDR1 SGHRS and CDR2 YFSETQ. The CDR3 spells CASSLRAQVLTNTEAFF. CDR3 DNA: TGCGCCAGCAGCCTACGGGCCCAGGTCTTGACGAACACTGAAGCTTTCTTT.

V and J are TRBV12-3 or TRBV12-4 and TRBJ1-2; D unclear. This CDR3 is built from 13 residues. Trimming took off 3 bases at V and 0 bases at J, with 5 bases between the two ends. CDR3 in amino acids: CASSFRTNYGYTF. CDR3 coding DNA: TGTGCCAGCAGTTTCCGAACTAACTATGGCTACACCTTC.

The rearrangement links TRBV6-2 or TRBV6-3 to TRBJ2-1, with D perhaps TRBD2 (5 bases). Trimming left V 4 bases short and J 4 bases short, with 14 bases between. Germline CDR1 is MNHEY and CDR2 is SVGEGT. The CDR3 totals 15 residues. CDR3 bases: TGTGCCAGCAGTTTACGGGGAGCCATATACAATGAGCAGTTCTTC. Translation: CASSLRGAIYNEQFF.

The rearrangement uses TRBV20-1 and TRBJ2-5; TRBD1 agrees at 8 bases. Germline V gene lookup returns CDR1 DFQATT and CDR2 SNEGSKA (reference sequence). The CDR3 has 15 residues. J lost 1 base, V lost 1 base, and 5 bases had no gene match. CDR3 DNA: TGCAGTGCTAGAGGTCAGGGGGCTGTCCAAGAGACCCAGTACTTC. This sequence encodes CSARGQGAVQETQYF.

The CDR3 DNA sequence: TGTGCCAGCAGCTCCTTTAGGGGGAGTGGGACCGGGGAGCTGTTTTTT. It translates to CASSSFRGSGTGELFF. This chain connects TRBV5-6 to TRBJ2-2, with D tentatively TRBD1 (6 bases). Germline-derived CDR1 and CDR2 are SGHDT and YYEEEE. V lost 3 bases, J lost 5 bases, and 17 bases lay in between. CDR3 size: 16 residues.

The gene calls are TRBV6-2 or TRBV6-3 and TRBJ1-2, with D unclear. Trimming pared 10 bases from V and 10 bases from J, leaving 16 bases between. CDR1 is MNHEY and CDR2 is SVGEGT in the germline V gene. This CDR3 comprises 11 residues. CDR3 sequence reads: CAIFERPHYTF. The CDR3 bases are TGTGCCATCTTCGAGCGGCCTCACTACACCTTC.

This clonotype was counted ten times or more. One end of the junction fails to match germline, which may point to a read error. V is TRBV12-3 or TRBV12-4 and J is TRBJ1-5; no clear D. The CDR3 covers 13 residues. CDR3 bases: TGTGCCAGCAGCTTAGGGAGCAATCAGCCCCAGCATTTT. This translates into CASSLGSNQPQHF.

V and J are TRBV7-2 and TRBJ2-1, with TRBD2 identical over 8 bases. Germline lookup yields CDR1 SGHTA and CDR2 FQGNSA. The V gene end was trimmed by 5 bases and the J gene end by 7 bases; junction bases not matched to a gene: 10. The CDR3 extends over 15 amino acids. CDR3 coding DNA: TGTGCCAGCAGCCCACGGGGAGTAGCGGGAAATGAGCAGTTCTTC. Protein product: CASSPRGVAGNEQFF.

The chain joins TRBV7-2 to TRBJ2-3; either TRBD1 or TRBD2 may supply D (5 bases each). Deletions cut 3 bases from V and 2 bases from J, with 15 bases between. Germline V gene lookup returns CDR1 SGHTA and CDR2 FQGNSA. The CDR3 contains 16 residues. The CDR3 spells CASSFEGRVNTDTQYF. The CDR3 DNA reads as TGTGCCAGCAGCTTCGAGGGGCGGGTGAACACAGATACGCAGTATTTT.

The V gene is TRBV28, the J gene TRBJ1-5, with 8 bases fitting TRBD1. The V segment lost 5 bases and the J segment 7 bases; nucleotides outside the gene matches: 7. The CDR3 contains 14 residues. In germline, CDR1 is MDHEN, CDR2 SYDVKM. DNA of the CDR3: TGTGCCAGCAGTCTCAGGGGGCGCGAACAGCCCCAGCATTTT. This translates into CASSLRGREQPQHF.

The chain joins TRBV25-1 to TRBJ2-1; D is perhaps TRBD1 or TRBD2 (5 bases each). The CDR3 contains 15 residues. Germline lookup yields CDR1 MGHDK and CDR2 SYGVNS. Trimming shortened V by 3 bases and J by 7 bases, and 16 bases separated the two germline ends. DNA of the CDR3: TGTGCCAGCAGTGACCCAACCGGGGCCAAAAATGAGCAGTTCTTC. Amino acids: CASSDPTGAKNEQFF.

The rearrangement links TRBV6-1 to TRBJ1-2; D is uncertain. The V end was cut by 6 bases, the J end by 2 bases, with 10 bases between. Germline V CDR1 and CDR2: MNHNS, SASEGT. The CDR3 spans 13 residues. The CDR3 nucleotides read TGTGCCAGCAGAAGCAGAGAAAACTATGGCTACACCTTC. This sequence encodes CASRSRENYGYTF.

This clonotype was found a few times. V is TRBV5-1 and J is TRBJ2-7, with TRBD2 matching 7 bases. The CDR3 consists of 14 residues. Per germline, CDR1 SGHRS and CDR2 YFSETQ. V was pared by 4 bases and J by 6 bases, with 10 bases of the junction left unmatched. CDR3 coding DNA: TGCGCCAGCAGCAGGGACTACTCTAACTCCGAGCAGTACGTC. As protein: CASSRDYSNSEQYV.

The gene calls are TRBV6-1 and TRBJ1-2; the D gene is possibly TRBD1 (5 bases). The CDR3 covers 14 residues. The germline V and J ends were trimmed by 10 bases and 0 bases, with 15 bases remaining between them. Germline values: CDR1 MNHNS, CDR2 SASEGT. DNA for the CDR3: TGTGCCATAGAGAAAGACAGTCCTAACTATGGCTACACCTTC. The encoded protein is CAIEKDSPNYGYTF.